This passage covers 28 T cell receptor beta chains from one sample sequenced in a study of Graves' ophthalmopathy and Graves' hyperthyroidism. TCR beta CDR3 amplification used RNA transcripts. The workflow started with a first-round RT-PCR run with HTBI primers and then moved on to a second-round multiplex PCR. TCRdb re-called the multiplex PCR reads with MiXCR, one entry per CDR3 protein. This table has about 740,000 distinct CDR3 sequences, roughly 40% appearing once. Sequenced sample: peripheral blood. The receptors derive from an adult man with Graves' ophthalmopathy.

This clonotype was counted only a few times. V is TRBV2 and J is TRBJ2-2; D may be TRBD2 (7 bases). Germline V gene lookup returns CDR1 SNHLY and CDR2 FYNNEI. Trimming removed 5 bases from V and 0 bases from J, with 10 bases in between. The CDR3 loop spans 15 amino acids. The CDR3 reads CASSKGGANTGELFF. CDR3 nucleotides: TGTGCCAGCAGTAAAGGGGGGGCGAACACCGGGGAGCTGTTTTTT.

The V gene is TRBV19, the J gene TRBJ1-2; no clear D gene. Trimming removed 5 bases from V and 8 bases from J, with 15 bases in between. Germline values: CDR1 LNHDA, CDR2 SQIVND (reference sequence). CDR3 length equals 13 residues. The CDR3 loop is CASSSPGLEGYTF. Written as DNA, the CDR3 is TGTGCCAGTAGTTCTCCGGGCCTAGAAGGCTACACCTTC.

The chain carries TRBV9 and TRBJ1-6; a possible D gene is TRBD1 (5 bases). Germline V CDR1 and CDR2: SGDLS, YYNGEE. V was trimmed by 5 bases and J by 0 bases, leaving 12 bases between them. The CDR3 is made up of 16 amino acids. The CDR3 region is CASSRSGGSYNSPLHF. Written as DNA, the CDR3 is TGTGCCAGCAGTAGATCCGGGGGCTCCTATAATTCACCCCTCCACTTT.

There are a few counts of this clonotype. The CDR3 protein is CASSLPPGHTEAFF. CDR3 nucleotides: TGTGCCAGCAGCTTGCCCCCAGGGCACACTGAAGCTTTCTTT. The gene calls are TRBV5-4 and TRBJ1-1, with a tentative D call TRBD1 (5 bases). This CDR3 has 14 amino acids. CDR1 SGHNT and CDR2 YYREEE come from the germline V gene (reference sequence). The V end was cut by 1 base, the J end by 3 bases, with 10 bases between.

This clonotype was found a few times. This sequence joins TRBV7-9 and TRBJ2-5, with TRBD1 identical over 8 bases. The germline V gene encodes CDR1 SEHNR and CDR2 FQNEAQ (reference sequence). The CDR3 totals 14 residues. Trimming cost V 4 bases and J 7 bases; bases outside gene matches: 8. This chain's CDR3 is CASSSGQGLGTQYF. The CDR3 DNA reads TGTGCCAGCAGCTCTGGACAGGGTCTAGGGACCCAGTACTTC.

Remarks on this clonotype: This CDR3 fails to terminate in the conserved phenylalanine or tryptophan, so it likely reflects a read error. The DNA is omitted, as the CDR3 cannot be located on it reliably, and the CDR3 follows TCRdb's listing. The CDR3 spells CASSLSKGTL. This chain joins TRBV2 and TRBJ1-4; the table gives TRBD1 as D, unverified against the DNA. Both ends counted, the CDR3 spans 10 residues. Germline CDR1 and CDR2: SNHLY and FYNNEI.

The chain links TRBV2 to TRBJ1-2; TRBD1 might be the D (6 bases). Trimming removed 0 bases from V and 7 bases from J, with 6 bases in between. This CDR3 contains 12 residues. The V gene's germline CDR1 is SNHLY and CDR2 FYNNEI. CDR3 sequence reads: CASSEAGAGYTF. The CDR3 DNA reads as TGTGCCAGCAGTGAAGCGGGGGCTGGCTACACCTTC.

This clonotype was recorded a few times. The germline gene is not matched at one end of the junction; a read error may be the cause. The chain carries TRBV28 and TRBJ2-5, with a weak D call TRBD1 (6 bases). This CDR3 contains 14 residues. The V gene's germline CDR1 is MDHEN and CDR2 SYDVKM. The CDR3, as DNA: TGTGCCAGCACCACGACAGGCCCTGAAGAAACCCAGTACTTC. Amino acid sequence: CASTTTGPEETQYF. Full variable domain (outside the CDR3, taken from reference TRBV28 and TRBJ2-5): DVKVTQSSRYLVKRTGEKVFLECVQDMDHENMFWYRQDPGLGLRLIYFSYDVKMKEKGDIPEGYSVSREKKERFSLILESASTNQTSMYLCASTTTGPEETQYFGPGTRLLVL.

The sample holds many counts of this clonotype. In DNA form, the CDR3 reads TGTGCCATCACCCCCGACGGGTACGAGCAGTACTTC. This sequence encodes CAITPDGYEQYF. This rearrangement joins TRBV10-3 to TRBJ2-7; no definite D call. V was trimmed by 7 bases and J by 4 bases, leaving 11 bases between them. The germline V gene has CDR1 ENHRY and CDR2 SYGVKD. This CDR3 has 12 residues.

There are a few counts of this clonotype. This chain joins TRBV20-1 and TRBJ1-2, with 7 bases lining up with TRBD1. CDR3 length: 16 amino acids. CDR1 is DFQATT and CDR2 is SNEGSKA in the germline V gene (reference sequence). Unmatched junction bases numbered 15, after V lost 3 bases and J lost 5 bases. As DNA, the CDR3 is TGCAGTGCTAGTTCGCTTCAGGGGGTTCCGACTTATGGCTACACCTTC. Translating gives CSASSLQGVPTYGYTF.

At least ten counts were recorded for this clonotype. The chain joins TRBV29-1 to TRBJ2-7; no clear D. This CDR3 region has 12 residues. Trimming pared 3 bases from V and 0 bases from J, leaving 6 bases between. The germline V gene encodes CDR1 SQVTM and CDR2 ANQGSEA. The CDR3: CSVEDPSYEQYF. The CDR3 bases are TGCAGCGTTGAGGACCCCTCCTACGAGCAGTACTTC.

J is TRBJ1-1 and V is TRBV7-3; D is unresolved. CDR1 is SGHTA, CDR2 FQGTGA, per germline. This CDR3 region has 13 residues. V lost 4 bases and J lost 1, with 7 bases in between. CDR3 residues: CASSSATNTEAFF. In DNA form, the CDR3 reads TGTGCCAGCAGCTCCGCGACGAACACTGAAGCTTTCTTT.

This chain joins TRBV15 and TRBJ2-6, with D possibly being TRBD1 (5 bases). V lost 6 bases and J 0 bases, leaving 12 bases between the germline ends. Per germline, CDR1 LNHNV and CDR2 YYDKDF (reference sequence). CDR3 length equals 16 residues. CDR3 bases: TGTGCCACCAGAAAAGACAGAAGCTCTGGGGCCAACGTCCTGACTTTC. This sequence encodes CATRKDRSSGANVLTF.

The V and J genes are TRBV10-3 and TRBJ2-5; D may correspond to TRBD1 or TRBD2 (7 bases each). This CDR3 region has 14 residues. The ends were cut back, 11 bases at V and 4 bases at J, with 20 bases in the middle. Germline-derived CDR1 and CDR2 are ENHRY and SYGVKD. The CDR3 DNA reads TGTGCCTCGAAGGGAGGGGGCCCTTCAGAGACCCAGTACTTC. Protein product: CASKGGGPSETQYF.

In regard to this clonotype: A read error may account for a junction end that differs from germline. The chain links TRBV7-4 to TRBJ2-7; 11 nucleotides match TRBD1. This CDR3 is 16 amino acids long. Per the germline V gene, CDR1 is SGHVT and CDR2 is SQSDAQ. This chain's CDR3 is CASCLAGGTGGYEQYF. CDR3 in DNA: TGTGCCAGCTGCTTAGCTGGCGGGACAGGGGGTTACGAGCAGTACTTC.

The chain has TRBV24-1 and TRBJ1-2, with D tentatively TRBD1 (6 bases). The germline V gene has CDR1 KGHDR and CDR2 SFDVKD. Trimming cost V 4 bases and J 2 bases, with 10 bases left between them. This CDR3 has 14 amino acids. CDR3 DNA: TGTGCCACCAGTGAGTACAGGGAAAACTATGGCTACACCTTC. It encodes CATSEYRENYGYTF.

The CDR3 nucleotides are TGTGCCAGCAGCTCCGCTAGGGGAAAGAGACAGGCCAACACTGAAGCTTTCTTT. Its protein product is CASSSARGKRQANTEAFF. The rearrangement links TRBV7-8 to TRBJ1-1; D may be TRBD1 (6 bases). V was pared by 4 bases and J by 2 bases, with 23 bases between. The CDR3 covers 18 residues. CDR1 is SGHVS, CDR2 FQNEAQ, per germline.

The chain combines TRBV12-3 or TRBV12-4 with TRBJ1-1, with a tentative D call TRBD1 (6 bases). Trimming stripped 7 bases from V and 3 bases from J, with 15 bases between. The CDR3 is made up of 14 amino acids. Here the CDR3 DNA reads TGTGCCAGCAAACAGGGTTCGATCTACACTGAAGCTTTCTTT. Its protein is CASKQGSIYTEAFF.

The genes are TRBV24-1 and TRBJ1-5; D uncertain. The CDR3 covers 10 residues. Germline CDR1 KGHDR, CDR2 SFDVKD. The ends were cut back, 3 bases at V and 11 bases at J, with 4 bases in the middle. CDR3: CATSDTAQHF. CDR3 in DNA: TGTGCCACCAGTGATACAGCCCAGCATTTT.

The chain uses TRBV6-1 and TRBJ1-5; a weak D match, TRBD1 (5 bases). This CDR3 region has 13 residues. Germline V lookup: CDR1 MNHNS, CDR2 SASEGT. The ends were cut back, 5 bases at V and 6 bases at J, with 11 bases in the middle. CDR3 loop: CASSLGEPQPQHF. Written as DNA, the CDR3 is TGTGCCAGCAGTCTGGGGGAGCCTCAGCCCCAGCATTTT.

This clonotype turned up a few times. The chain couples TRBV7-3 to TRBJ2-2; D is tentatively TRBD1 or TRBD2 (6 bases each). V was trimmed by 5 bases and J by 6 bases, leaving 13 bases between them. The CDR3 contains 14 residues. CDR1 and CDR2 from the germline V gene are SGHTA and FQGTGA. The CDR3 protein is CASSDLRGAGELFF. Here the CDR3 DNA reads TGTGCCAGCAGCGACCTGAGGGGGGCCGGGGAGCTGTTTTTT.

This chain links TRBV29-1 with TRBJ1-2, with TRBD1 as a possible D gene (6 bases). Trimming removed 8 bases at V and 4 bases at J, with 14 bases between. Germline V gene sequence: CDR1 SQVTM, CDR2 ANQGSEA. This CDR3 contains 12 residues. CDR3 sequence (DNA): TGCAGCTTAGAGGGGACACTCTATGGCTACACCTTC. Encoded protein: CSLEGTLYGYTF.

The chain uses TRBV5-1 and TRBJ2-7; D unclear. The V and J ends lost 2 bases and 0 bases respectively, with 21 bases between them. The germline gives CDR1 SGHRS, CDR2 YFSETQ. The CDR3 runs to 18 residues. The CDR3 sequence is CASSFYSMGQLSSYEQYF. Here the CDR3 DNA reads TGCGCCAGCAGCTTTTATTCGATGGGCCAGCTAAGCTCCTACGAGCAGTACTTC.

The chain is built from TRBV2 and TRBJ2-7; tentatively, D is TRBD1 or TRBD2 (5 bases each). V lost 3 bases, J lost 7 bases, and 16 bases lay in between. The CDR3 contains 14 residues. Germline CDR1 reads SNHLY; CDR2 reads FYNNEI. This CDR3 reads CASSDQGPDNEQYF. CDR3 coding DNA: TGTGCCAGCAGTGATCAGGGACCAGACAATGAGCAGTACTTC.

The chain carries TRBV10-1 and TRBJ2-5; tentatively, D is TRBD1 (6 bases). Looked up from germline, CDR1 is WNHNN and CDR2 is SYGVQD (reference sequence). CDR3 size: 17 residues. V shed 3 bases and J shed 7 bases, with 24 bases lying between them. CDR3 nucleotides: TGCGCCAGCAGTGAAGGTCGGGAAGGGGACACCTCGAGGACCCAGTACTTC. This gives the protein CASSEGREGDTSRTQYF.

This chain connects TRBV20-1 to TRBJ1-1, with D unclear. The CDR3 has 14 residues. Trimming pared 0 bases from V and 0 bases from J, leaving 8 bases between. Germline loops: CDR1 DFQATT, CDR2 SNEGSKA (reference sequence). The CDR3 DNA reads TGCAGTGCTAGAGATTTTCCCGTGAACACTGAAGCTTTCTTT. This gives the protein CSARDFPVNTEAFF.

This clonotype has a handful of counts. The chain uses TRBV14 and TRBJ2-5; 9 bases are shared with TRBD2. The DNA end is more similar to TRBJ2-7, so the J call may be wrong. The germline V gene has CDR1 SGHDN and CDR2 FVKESK. The CDR3 is 16 amino acids. The DNA for the CDR3 is TGTGCCAGCAGCCAGGGGCTAGCGGGGATAACCTACGAGCAGTACTTC. This sequence encodes CASSQGLAGITYEQYF.

The chain has TRBV24-1 and TRBJ1-5, with 7 bases aligning to TRBD1. The trim removed 11 bases at V and 3 bases at J, leaving 15 bases unmatched. CDR3 length: 16 residues. Germline CDR1 reads KGHDR; CDR2 reads SFDVKD. The CDR3 reads CASSQPGQLLNQPQHF. CDR3 nucleotide sequence: TGTGCCAGCAGCCAACCGGGACAGCTACTCAATCAGCCCCAGCATTTT.